The subject of this entry is one T cell receptor beta chain. The antigen remains undetermined. CDR3 length: 14 amino acids. Trimming left V 4 bases short and J 2 bases short, with 14 bases between. Germline V CDR1 and CDR2: GTSNPN, SVGIG (reference sequence). Of the isolated RNA, all was reverse transcribed, and so the sequenced material was expressed TCRB transcripts. Generated by immunoSEQ multiplex PCR, the TCRdb table keeps only in-frame clones and is missing some. The sample holds roughly 500,000 clones, 30% seen once. These data come from a study of beta chain features in type 1 diabetes. The study, taken as a whole, reports: cDNA-based reads could over-represent cells with high TCR expression.

The sample was naive CD4+ T cells from blood. The sequence was collected from a man younger than 30 in good health. V gene TRBV30 combines with J gene TRBJ2-5, with D possibly matching TRBD2 (5 bases). The CDR3 here is CAWTIEERQETQYF. In DNA form, the CDR3 reads TGTGCCTGGACGATAGAAGAGCGGCAAGAGACCCAGTACTTC.